The clone carrying this TCR beta chain has a count of ten or more. Criteria for exclusion of patients were uncontrolled infection, other autoimmune disease, pregnancy or lactation. Extraction of PBMCs used 10 ml of fresh peripheral blood. This sample was included in a study of T cells in Graves' hyperthyroidism and ophthalmopathy. TCR beta CDR3 regions were amplified from RNA. The TCR CDR3 was amplified in a first-round RT-PCR using the HTBI primer set. In TCRdb, the multiplex PCR reads were re-called with MiXCR into one record per CDR3 protein. The sample lists about 400,000 distinct CDR3 sequences, 15% to 19% occurring once. From germline, CDR1 is MDHEN and CDR2 SYDVKM. This CDR3 region has 14 residues. V lost 3 bases to trimming and J lost 4 bases; unmatched junction nucleotides: 5.

The sequencing input was blood. This TCR came from a woman aged 18-30 years with Graves' hyperthyroidism that later progressed to Graves' ophthalmopathy. V and J are TRBV28 and TRBJ1-1; 7 nucleotides match TRBD1. The CDR3 loop is CASSFDREGTEAFF. Here the CDR3 DNA reads TGTGCCAGCAGTTTCGACAGGGAGGGCACTGAAGCTTTCTTT. The entire variable domain, with the rest obtained from reference TRBV28 and TRBJ1-1, is as follows: DVKVTQSSRYLVKRTGEKVFLECVQDMDHENMFWYRQDPGLGLRLIYFSYDVKMKEKGDIPEGYSVSREKKERFSLILESASTNQTSMYLCASSFDREGTEAFFGQGTRLTVV.